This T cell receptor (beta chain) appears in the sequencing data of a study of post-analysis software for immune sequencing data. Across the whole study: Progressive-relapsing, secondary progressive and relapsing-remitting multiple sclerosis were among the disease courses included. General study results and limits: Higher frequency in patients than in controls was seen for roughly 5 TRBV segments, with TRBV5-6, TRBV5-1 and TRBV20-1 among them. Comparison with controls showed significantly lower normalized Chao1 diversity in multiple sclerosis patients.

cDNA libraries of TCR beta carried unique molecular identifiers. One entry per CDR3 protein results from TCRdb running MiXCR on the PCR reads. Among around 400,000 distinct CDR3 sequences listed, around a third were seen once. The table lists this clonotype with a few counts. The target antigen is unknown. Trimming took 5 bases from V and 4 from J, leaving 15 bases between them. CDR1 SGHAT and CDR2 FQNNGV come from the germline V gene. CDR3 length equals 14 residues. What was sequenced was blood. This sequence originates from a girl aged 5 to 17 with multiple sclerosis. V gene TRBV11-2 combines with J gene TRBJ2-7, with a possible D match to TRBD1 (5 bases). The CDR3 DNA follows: TGTGCCAGCAGCCAAACCCCACAGGTTTACGAGCAGTACTTC. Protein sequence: CASSQTPQVYEQYF.